The 29 T cell receptor beta chains below come from one sample, sequenced in a study of blood T cell repertoires in COVID-19. The data were produced by immunoSEQ multiplex PCR, yet TCRdb's version contains in-frame clones alone and is incomplete. The table includes some 250,000 clones, approximately 90% detected once. Sequences were obtained from peripheral blood. The receptors were sampled from a woman in her thirties or forties who had recovered from COVID-19.

The chain combines TRBV9 with TRBJ2-2; D ambiguous. CDR1 is SGDLS, CDR2 YYNGEE, per germline. The CDR3 runs to 13 residues. V was clipped by 4 bases and J by 8 bases, with 12 bases between them. As DNA, the CDR3 is TGTGCCAGCAGCCCACAGACCAGGGGGGAGCTGTTTTTT. This translates into CASSPQTRGELFF.

This clone is a singleton in its sample. This chain uses TRBV25-1 with TRBJ2-1, with D perhaps TRBD1 (6 bases). In germline, CDR1 is MGHDK, CDR2 SYGVNS. V was shortened by 2 bases and J by 12 bases, with 17 bases between the two germline ends. The CDR3 has 14 amino acids. CDR3 amino acids: CASSEPGQTHGQFF. DNA of the CDR3: TGTGCCAGCAGTGAACCAGGACAGACCCATGGGCAGTTCTTC.

The V gene is TRBV24-1, the J gene TRBJ2-7, with D perhaps matching TRBD1 (5 bases). V was clipped by 5 bases and J by 5 bases, with 12 bases between them. CDR3 length: 13 amino acids. Germline loops: CDR1 KGHDR, CDR2 SFDVKD. The DNA of the CDR3 is TGTGCCACCAGTGCCACCGCAGGGCACGAGCAGTACGTC. It is translated as CATSATAGHEQYV.

The rearrangement links TRBV5-1 to TRBJ2-7; 12 bases are shared with TRBD1. V shed 7 bases, J shed 4 bases, and the junction held 9 bases outside the gene matches. Germline values: CDR1 SGHRS, CDR2 YFSETQ. The CDR3 runs to 15 residues. The CDR3 nucleotides read TGCGCCAGCCCGCCCGGGACAGGGGGCACGTACGAGCAGTACGTC. It translates to CASPPGTGGTYEQYV.

CDR3 protein: CASSPLFQYSPGAIYF. Written as DNA, the CDR3 is TGTGCCAGCTCACCCCTCTTTCAGTACAGCCCGGGGGCCATATATTTT. The chain joins TRBV18 to TRBJ1-3; tentative D call: TRBD1 (5 bases). The CDR3 contains 16 residues. V was clipped by 3 bases and J by 11 bases, with 23 bases between them. Per germline, CDR1 KGHSH and CDR2 LQKENI.

The chain combines TRBV30 with TRBJ1-5; tentatively, D is TRBD1 (6 bases). This CDR3 spans 13 amino acids. Per the germline V gene, CDR1 is GTSNPN and CDR2 is SVGIG (reference sequence). Trimming left V 4 bases short and J 3 bases short, with 10 bases between. CDR3 nucleotides: TGTGCCTGGACCCGGGACATCAATCAGCCCCAGCATTTT. Its translation: CAWTRDINQPQHF.

This sequence joins TRBV7-3 and TRBJ2-1, with 9 bases matching TRBD2. The CDR3 spans 17 residues. J was trimmed by 4 bases and V by 5 bases; bases with no gene match: 12. Germline values: CDR1 SGHTA, CDR2 FQGTGA. CDR3 sequence (DNA): TGTGCCAGCAGCCCTAGTACTAGCGGGCGACAATACAATGAGCAGTTCTTC. Amino acid sequence: CASSPSTSGRQYNEQFF.

The chain combines TRBV6-2 or TRBV6-3 with TRBJ2-1; the match to TRBD2 covers 8 bases. CDR3 length equals 16 residues. The ends lost 5 bases at V and 4 bases at J; junction bases unmatched: 10. The germline V gene encodes CDR1 MNHEY and CDR2 SVGEGT. CDR3 nucleotide sequence: TGTGCCAGCAGTCCACTCGGGATAGCGGGATACAATGAGCAGTTCTTC. It specifies CASSPLGIAGYNEQFF.

This clone has only a few counts. CDR3 loop: CASSPSGSRTDTQYF. The CDR3 region has the DNA TGCGCCAGCAGCCCCTCGGGTTCGAGGACAGATACGCAGTATTTT. J is TRBJ2-3 and V is TRBV5-1; D call uncertain. In germline, CDR1 is SGHRS, CDR2 YFSETQ. The CDR3 is 15 residues long. The V end lost 4 bases, the J end lost 3 bases, and 15 bases lay between the germline ends.

V gene TRBV30 combines with J gene TRBJ1-1, with 8 bases lining up with TRBD1. This CDR3 region has 14 residues. The J segment lost 7 bases and the V segment lost 1 base, leaving 8 bases of the junction unmatched. Germline values: CDR1 GTSNPN, CDR2 SVGIG (reference sequence). CDR3 in DNA: TGTGCCTGGAGTGGCCAGGGGGCGCGCCTTGAAGCTTTCTTT. Protein product: CAWSGQGARLEAFF. The complete variable domain, with remaining parts taken from reference TRBV30 and TRBJ1-1, reads SQTIHQWPATLVQPVGSPLSLECTVEGTSNPNLYWYRQAAGRGLQLLFYSVGIGQISSEVPQNLSASRPQDRQFILSSKKLLLSDSGFYLCAWSGQGARLEAFFGQGTRLTVV.

In this sample, this clone turned up a few times. The genes are TRBV10-3 and TRBJ2-7, with D tentatively TRBD1 (5 bases). V was shortened by 4 bases and J by 6 bases, with 13 bases between the two germline ends. CDR1 and CDR2 from the germline V gene are ENHRY and SYGVKD. The CDR3 runs 13 residues. CDR3 amino acids: CAISGRVCAEQYV. In DNA form, the CDR3 reads TGTGCCATCAGTGGCAGGGTCTGCGCCGAGCAGTACGTC.

This chain links TRBV5-5 with TRBJ1-3; TRBD1 matches 7 bases. Germline-derived CDR1 and CDR2 are SGHKS and YYEKEE (reference sequence). This CDR3 region has 16 residues. V was clipped by 4 bases and J by 7 bases; unmatched bases: 14. The CDR3: CASSLPRDSGGNTIYF. The CDR3, as DNA: TGTGCCAGCAGCCTCCCCCGGGACAGCGGGGGGAACACCATATATTTT.

The chain employs TRBV24-1 and TRBJ2-3, with 8 bases identical to TRBD2. The CDR3 is 15 amino acids. Trimming cost V 4 bases and J 4 bases; bases outside gene matches: 6. The germline gives CDR1 KGHDR, CDR2 SFDVKD. The chain's CDR3 is CATSDPGRAADTQYF. The CDR3 region has the DNA TGTGCCACCAGTGACCCCGGGAGGGCGGCAGATACGCAGTATTTT.

The chain links TRBV2 to TRBJ2-7, with 7 bases identical to TRBD1. The CDR3 contains 13 residues. Germline trimming cut 11 bases from V and 1 base from J; bases unmatched to any gene: 8. Germline V gene sequence: CDR1 SNHLY, CDR2 FYNNEI. The CDR3 nucleotides are TGTGCCTGCACCCGGGACAGTTCCTACGAGCAGTACTTC. This encodes CACTRDSSYEQYF.

The chain has TRBV9 and TRBJ2-1; possibly TRBD1 for D (6 bases). Germline V gene data show CDR1 as SGDLS and CDR2 as YYNGEE. The CDR3 length is 16 residues. V gave up 0 bases and J gave up 0 bases, with 10 bases separating them. The CDR3 region has the DNA TGTGCCAGCAGCGTAGGAGACAGGCGCTCCTACAATGAGCAGTTCTTC. Protein sequence: CASSVGDRRSYNEQFF.

This clone was picked up one time. The chain has TRBV4-1 and TRBJ2-1, with TRBD2 identical over 12 bases. CDR3 length: 17 residues. Looked up from germline, CDR1 is MGHRA and CDR2 is YSYEKL. V shed 1 base, J shed 6 bases, and the junction held 7 bases outside the gene matches. The CDR3 region has the DNA TGCGCCAGCAGCCAAGTGGCGGGACTAGCGGGCTCCAATGAGCAGTTCTTC. Translating it yields CASSQVAGLAGSNEQFF.

The genes are TRBV4-3 and TRBJ1-5, with D possibly being TRBD1 (5 bases). The CDR3 length is 14 residues. Trimming stripped 0 bases from V and 7 bases from J, with 10 bases between. Germline CDR1 and CDR2: LGHNA and YSLEER. CDR3 sequence (DNA): TGCGCCAGCAGCCAAGAGGGGCGGGGCCAGCCCCAGCATTTT. This gives the protein CASSQEGRGQPQHF.

The chain links TRBV4-3 to TRBJ2-3; 7 positions agree with TRBD2. Looked up from germline, CDR1 is LGHNA and CDR2 is YSLEER. CDR3 length: 17 residues. V was pared by 4 bases and J by 5 bases, with 15 bases of the junction left unmatched. For the CDR3, the DNA is TGCGCCAGCAGCCCCCGTCGGGCCAGCGGGATGGGAGATACGCAGTATTTT. It codes for CASSPRRASGMGDTQYF.

The genes are TRBV5-4 and TRBJ1-4, with 7 bases fitting TRBD1. CDR1 and CDR2 from the germline V gene are SGHNT and YYREEE (reference sequence). V was pared by 4 bases and J by 0 bases, with 6 bases of the junction left unmatched. The CDR3 has 16 residues. In DNA, the CDR3 is TGTGCCAGCAGCAAAGGGACAGCCCCAACTAATGAAAAACTGTTTTTT. Its protein is CASSKGTAPTNEKLFF.

V is TRBV15 and J is TRBJ2-2, with D possibly being TRBD2 (6 bases). Trimming pared 1 base from V and 0 bases from J, leaving 6 bases between. The CDR3 covers 15 residues. Germline V gene sequence: CDR1 LNHNV, CDR2 YYDKDF (reference sequence). Here the CDR3 DNA reads TGTGCCACCAGCAGAGGACTAGCGAACACCGGGGAGCTGTTTTTT. Protein: CATSRGLANTGELFF.

This sequence joins TRBV5-4 and TRBJ1-1, with D unresolved. This CDR3 is built from 15 residues. The V and J ends lost 3 bases and 0 bases respectively, with 12 bases between them. CDR1 is SGHNT and CDR2 is YYREEE in the germline V gene (reference sequence). The CDR3 spells CASSSPDTMNTEAFF. In DNA form, the CDR3 reads TGTGCCAGCAGCTCCCCCGACACAATGAACACTGAAGCTTTCTTT.

This clone was seen a single time. The CDR3 spells CAMGGVNTEAFF. Written as DNA, the CDR3 is TGTGCCATGGGAGGGGTGAACACTGAAGCTTTCTTT. J is TRBJ1-1 and V is TRBV10-3; perhaps TRBD1 as D (5 bases). The ends were cut back, 9 bases at V and 0 bases at J, with 8 bases in the middle. The CDR3 contains 12 residues. Germline values: CDR1 ENHRY, CDR2 SYGVKD.

A word on this clone: Other DNA sequences within the sample encode an identical CDR3. This chain links TRBV7-2 with TRBJ1-5; 7 nucleotides match TRBD1. The germline V gene encodes CDR1 SGHTA and CDR2 FQGNSA. The CDR3 extends over 13 amino acids. J was trimmed by 4 bases and V by 6 bases; bases with no gene match: 3. In nucleotides, the CDR3 is TGTGCCAGCAGAAGGGACAGTAATCAGCCCCAGCATTTT. This translates into CASRRDSNQPQHF.

This chain uses TRBV10-2 with TRBJ2-7, with D possibly being TRBD1 (6 bases). Per germline, CDR1 WSHSY and CDR2 SAAADI. The V end was cut by 0 bases, the J end by 2 bases, with 8 bases between. The CDR3 has 14 residues. Written as DNA, the CDR3 is TGCGCCAGCAGTGAGTCGTGGGGGCCCTACGAGCAGTACGTC. Translated: CASSESWGPYEQYV.

The J gene is TRBJ2-1, the V gene TRBV7-2, with D hard to call. The CDR3 spans 13 residues. Trimming removed 0 bases at V and 6 bases at J, with 6 bases between. Germline V lookup: CDR1 SGHTA, CDR2 FQGNSA. The CDR3 DNA sequence: TGTGCCAGCAGCTTAGCTAGCCCCAATGAGCAGTTCTTC. It specifies CASSLASPNEQFF.

The V gene is TRBV13, the J gene TRBJ2-1, with D maybe TRBD2 (6 bases). The CDR3 contains 14 residues. From germline, CDR1 is PRHDT and CDR2 FYEKMQ (reference sequence). The V gene lost 5 bases and the J gene lost 3 bases, with 11 bases spanning the gap. CDR3 coding DNA: TGTGCCAGCAGCGAAAGGAGGGGCTACAATGAGCAGTTCTTC. It codes for CASSERRGYNEQFF.

This chain links TRBV18 with TRBJ1-1; the D gene is possibly TRBD1 (5 bases). V lost 3 bases and J 5 bases, leaving 10 bases between the germline ends. This CDR3 is 13 amino acids long. Germline lookup yields CDR1 KGHSH and CDR2 LQKENI. CDR3 amino acids: CASSPTQGTEAFF. DNA of the CDR3: TGTGCCAGCTCACCCACGCAGGGTACTGAAGCTTTCTTT.

The chain combines TRBV19 with TRBJ1-1, with 7 bases fitting TRBD1. Germline lookup yields CDR1 LNHDA and CDR2 SQIVND (reference sequence). Trimming took 5 bases from V and 4 from J; bases not matched to a gene: 4. The CDR3 is 13 residues long. CDR3 coding DNA: TGTGCCAGTAGTGCCACAGGGGTCACTGAAGCTTTCTTT. Protein: CASSATGVTEAFF.

The V call is TRBV4-3, the J call TRBJ2-1; TRBD2 might be the D (5 bases). Trimming removed 6 bases from V and 6 bases from J, with 24 bases in between. This CDR3 is built from 17 residues. Germline V gene data show CDR1 as LGHNA and CDR2 as YSLEER. The CDR3 region has the DNA TGCGCCAGCAGTCGAGGGCGCCCGATTTTCCTCCCCAATGAGCAGTTCTTC. This codes for CASSRGRPIFLPNEQFF.